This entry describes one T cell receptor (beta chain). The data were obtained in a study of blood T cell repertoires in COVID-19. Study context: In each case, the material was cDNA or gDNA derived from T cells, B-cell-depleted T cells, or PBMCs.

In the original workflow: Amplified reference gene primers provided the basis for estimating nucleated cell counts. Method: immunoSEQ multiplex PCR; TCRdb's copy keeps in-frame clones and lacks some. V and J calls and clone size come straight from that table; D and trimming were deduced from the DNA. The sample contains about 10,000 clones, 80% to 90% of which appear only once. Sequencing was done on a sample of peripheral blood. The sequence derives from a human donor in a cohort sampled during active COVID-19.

The CDR3 reads CASSVPAGAYEQYF. The CDR3 bases are TGTGCCAGCAGTGTTCCAGCAGGGGCCTACGAGCAGTACTTC. The rearrangement uses TRBV2 and TRBJ2-7; TRBD1 might be the D (6 bases). This CDR3 region has 14 residues. V lost 4 bases to trimming and J lost 2 bases, with 12 bases between them. Germline loops: CDR1 SNHLY, CDR2 FYNNEI.